This T cell receptor (beta chain) was recovered during a study of CD4 T cells in relation to SARS-CoV-2 and coronaviruses. Only in-frame clones appear in the TCRdb table, and some are missing; sequencing was by immunoSEQ multiplex PCR. The table has about 22,000 clones, 72% seen once. A note on this clone: Its antigen is not known.

CD4+ T cells from unexposed donors were obtained before the COVID-19 pandemic (2011-2018). After about 11 days of culture, CD4+ T cells were isolated. Some 1.9 million PBMCs per well were cultured with 7.5 to 10 IU/ml IL-2. This CDR3 region has 12 residues. V trimming: 5 bases; J trimming: 11 bases; junction bases outside the gene matches: 8. Germline CDR1 SNHLY, CDR2 FYNNEI. The receptor comes from a human donor in good health. The chain couples TRBV2 to TRBJ1-1; 7 bases fit TRBD1. Sequencing input: CD4+ T cells from PBMCs, cultured in vitro. The CDR3 loop is CASSLEGQRAFF. The CDR3 bases are TGTGCCAGCAGTCTAGAGGGACAGCGGGCTTTCTTT. The variable domain in full, with the rest retrieved from reference TRBV2 and TRBJ1-1, is EPEVTQTPSHQVTQMGQEVILRCVPISNHLYFYWYRQILGQKVEFLVSFYNNEISEKSEIFDDQFSVERPDGSNFTLKIRSTKLEDSAMYFCASSLEGQRAFFGQGTRLTVV.